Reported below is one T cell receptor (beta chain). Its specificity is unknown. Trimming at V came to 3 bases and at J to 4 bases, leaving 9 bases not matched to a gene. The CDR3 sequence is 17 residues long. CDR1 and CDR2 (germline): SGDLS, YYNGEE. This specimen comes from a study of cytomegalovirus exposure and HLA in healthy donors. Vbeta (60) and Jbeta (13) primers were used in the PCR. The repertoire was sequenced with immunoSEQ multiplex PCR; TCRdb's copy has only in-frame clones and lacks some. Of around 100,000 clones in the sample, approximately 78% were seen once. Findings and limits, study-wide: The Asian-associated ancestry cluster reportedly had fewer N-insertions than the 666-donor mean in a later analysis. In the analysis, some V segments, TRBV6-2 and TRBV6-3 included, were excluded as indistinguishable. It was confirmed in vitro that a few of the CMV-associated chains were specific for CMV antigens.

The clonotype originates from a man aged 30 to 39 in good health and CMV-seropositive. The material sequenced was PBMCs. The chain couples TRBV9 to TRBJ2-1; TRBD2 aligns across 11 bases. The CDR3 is CASSARGGTSGYNEQFF. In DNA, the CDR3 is TGTGCCAGCAGCGCCCGGGGGGGGACTAGCGGATACAATGAGCAGTTCTTC. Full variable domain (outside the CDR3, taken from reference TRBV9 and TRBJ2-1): DSGVTQTPKHLITATGQRVTLRCSPRSGDLSVYWYQQSLDQGLQFLIQYYNGEERAKGNILERFSAQQFPDLHSELNLSSLELGDSALYFCASSARGGTSGYNEQFFGPGTRLTVL.